The clone carrying this T cell receptor (beta chain) came up a few times. Amplification of TCR beta CDR3 regions used RNA as the template. The HTBI primer set was used in a first-round RT-PCR of the TCR CDR3. TCRdb recomputed calls from the multiplex PCR reads with MiXCR, one row per CDR3 protein. Among about 840,000 distinct CDR3 sequences, over 35% were seen once, and the ten largest hold 8.9%. This record belongs to a study of T cells in Graves' hyperthyroidism and ophthalmopathy. This CDR3 has 16 amino acids. Germline values: CDR1 LNHNV, CDR2 YYDKDF (reference sequence). Losses at the gene ends were 1 base for V and 2 bases for J; bases not matched to a gene: 8.

J is TRBJ2-7 and V is TRBV15; the match to TRBD1 covers 7 bases. The sample was blood. The TCR sequence derives from a man younger than 30 with Graves' hyperthyroidism. The CDR3 reads CATSRGGQVPPYEQYF. The CDR3 coding sequence is TGTGCCACCAGCAGAGGTGGACAGGTTCCTCCCTACGAGCAGTACTTC.